A single TCR beta chain is shown here with its context. The antigen remains unidentified. Healthy adults negative for HIV, lacking recent acute infections or vaccinations, served as donors. The sample comes from a study of shared clonotypes between healthy human individuals. Findings of the study overall: Generation probability values for non-shared clonotypes were lower than those for clonotypes shared by all four donors.

CDR1 and CDR2 from the germline V gene are MNHEY and SMNVEV (reference sequence). The germline V and J ends were trimmed by 9 bases and 1 base, with 12 bases remaining between them. The CDR3 consists of 13 residues. Deep-level settings were used for running the assay. Replicate PCRs for sorted subsets used 200 ng DNA; this equaled around 28,000 T cell genomes. Only in-frame clones appear in the TCRdb table, and some are missing; sequencing was by immunoSEQ multiplex PCR. The data hold about 320,000 clones, with roughly 84% observed a single time. The V gene is TRBV27, the J gene TRBJ1-1; tentative D call: TRBD1 (5 bases). The sample consisted of memory CD8+ T cells sorted from blood. This sample's subset: CD45RO+ cells pooled with CCR7-negative TemRA cells. This receptor was obtained from a man aged 18 to 30 in good health. As DNA, the CDR3 is TGTGCCAGACCGGGACGTAGGAACACTGAAGCTTTCTTT. It codes for CARPGRRNTEAFF.